This T cell receptor beta chain is drawn from a study of human T cells and chemical hapten exposure. Study details: Patch tests containing 0.01% DPC, applied to the upper back, were read at 6 days.

About this clonotype itself: Its antigen is as yet unknown.

The study, taken as a whole, reports: Against controls, expanded TCRs gave rise to significantly more large CDR3 similarity clusters. Patch test score rose with PT1 expanded TCRs, significant at 8, 16, 32, not 4. Every donor had alopecia, and their immune response may therefore differ from healthy people's.

V shed 5 bases and J 5 bases; nucleotides not matched to a gene: 5. Germline loops: CDR1 MNHEY, CDR2 SMNVEV (reference sequence). This CDR3 is 15 amino acids long. TCRdb passed the RACE reads through MiXCR, listing each CDR3 protein once. The profile shows approximately 160,000 distinct CDR3 sequences, about a quarter of them singletons. Described time point: patch test 3, about 24 weeks after DPC sensitization. Treatment specified: therapeutic diphenylcyclopropenone sensitization with weekly scalp DPC. The sequence was obtained from a young woman with alopecia areata. Some clones in this sample may be carry-over from other donors' samples. This sample comprised whole blood, obtained in connection with sensitization to the hapten diphenylcyclopropenone (DPC). The chain combines TRBV27 with TRBJ2-2, with 10 bases fitting TRBD1. The CDR3 bases are TGTGCCAGCAGTGGGCGGGACAGGGGTACCGGGGAGCTGTTTTTT. This codes for CASSGRDRGTGELFF.